Included here is one T cell receptor (beta chain) sequence, with context. Antigen: not known. The sample is drawn from a study of PD-L1 blockade in urothelial cancer. Only in-frame clones appear in the TCRdb table, and some are missing; sequencing was by immunoSEQ multiplex PCR. The sample records over 35,000 clones, around four fifths being singletons. Findings and caveats of the study: Below-median pretreatment blood TCR clonality was associated with improved progression-free and overall survival.

Time point noted: pretreatment peripheral blood. Patients had locally advanced or metastatic urothelial carcinoma. Pretreatment and on-treatment blood mononuclear cell samples were taken, totaling between 1 and 8 time points per patient. Germline loops: CDR1 MNHNS, CDR2 SASEGT. V lost 8 bases, J lost 4 bases, and 17 bases lay in between. There are 14 residues in the CDR3. Sequences were derived from PBMCs, sampled around atezolizumab (anti-PD-L1) treatment. The rearrangement links TRBV6-1 to TRBJ1-2, with D possibly matching TRBD1 (5 bases). This clonotype was obtained from a man older than 75 with urothelial cancer. The CDR3 region is CASLDNDSLYGYTF. The CDR3 bases are TGTGCCAGCCTAGACAACGACAGTCTCTATGGCTACACCTTC.